This TCR beta chain is drawn from a study of blood T cell repertoires in COVID-19. Across the whole study: Sites in the United States, Italy and Spain provided acute and convalescent COVID-19 samples. Sources were T cells, B-cell-depleted T cells, or PBMCs; the material itself was cDNA or gDNA.

Source study methods: Amplified reference gene primers provided the basis for estimating nucleated cell counts. Data came from immunoSEQ multiplex PCR; TCRdb stores just in-frame clones and leaves some out. Clone size and V and J calls were adopted from that table, with D and trimming inferred from the DNA. The repertoire holds hundreds of thousands of clones, with around four fifths as singletons. The CDR3 extends over 16 amino acids. Sample: peripheral blood. This sequence joins TRBV21-1 and TRBJ2-1; the table's D call, TRBD2, was not checked against the DNA. TRBV21-1 is a known pseudogene. This clonotype was obtained from a woman in her thirties or forties with active or convalescent COVID-19. Here the CDR3 DNA reads TGTGCCAGCAGCGAAGCGGGAGGGCCTCCCTACAATGAGCAGTTCTTC. Protein sequence: CASSEAGGPPYNEQFF.